The sequence of this TCR beta chain was determined in a study of blood T cell repertoires in COVID-19 (dated by TCRdb to 2018 to 2021). For the study in its entirety: Samples from collaborators originated in the United States, Italy and Spain and spanned both the acute and convalescent phases of COVID-19. The prospective study material was composed of cDNA or gDNA derived from T cells, B-cell-depleted T cells, or PBMCs. Deeply sampled blood TCRbeta repertoires from subjects exposed to, actively infected with, or recovered from COVID-19 were included in the dataset. The repertoires were released in a freely available public database intended as a resource for research on the immune response to SARS-CoV-2. The samples were drawn from the first 160 participants of the ongoing ImmuneRACE study and from some 1,300 subjects provided by 6 global collaborators. Sample metadata almost always included a de-identified subject ID, COVID-19 status, age in years and sex. Where available, HLA class I and class II types were obtained from metadata supplied by the sample provider rather than from assay-based typing. General study outcomes and caveats: The amount of clinical and demographic metadata varied by source and participant and was provided uncurated.

Note on this clone: Its recognized antigen is unknown. No base quality information exists; no much larger clone differs at one position.

The immunoSEQ Assay, a bias-controlled multiplex PCR, was used to amplify TCRbeta CDR3 regions from genomic DNA. Per the source publication's procedure: Nucleated cell counts per sample were estimated from amplification of reference gene primers within the assay. To quantify the absolute abundance of each unique TCRbeta CDR3 rearrangement, sequence reads were collapsed and filtered. For each sample, productive Simpson clonality was calculated as the square root of Simpson's diversity index over productive rearrangements. TCRdb took over this immuneACCESS table, retaining in-frame rearrangements with V and J assigned. Such tables are incomplete; in checked studies, under half of the missing clones stem from an unresolved V gene, and the remainder is unexplained. Clone size and the V and J calls come from that table; the DNA yielded D and trimming. This sample holds a few hundred thousand clones; 83% were observed only once. The ten largest account for roughly 7.4% of the sample.

The collaborating institutions used their own protocols to collect whole blood in K2EDTA tubes. Collaborator samples were shipped for TCRbeta analysis as frozen whole blood, isolated PBMCs, or DNA extracted from either sample type. The germline V gene encodes CDR1 LNHDA and CDR2 SQIVND (reference sequence). Compared with germline, V lacks 10 bases and J lacks 5 bases; bases without a gene match: 9. The CDR3 covers 14 residues, taking in both the cysteine and the phenylalanine. Of the read, only the CDR3 DNA is kept; its 42 bases are in frame from base 1. The sequence is built from TRBV19 and TRBJ2-2; 8 junctional bases match TRBD2. The sample consisted of peripheral blood. The receptor was isolated from a woman aged 50 to 60 with acute or convalescent COVID-19. CDR3 sequence: CATEAGVGTGELFF. The DNA sequence follows: TGTGCCACCGAAGCGGGAGTGGGGACCGGGGAGCTGTTTTTT.